A selection of T cell receptor beta chains follows, all from one sample in a study of T cells in Graves' hyperthyroidism and ophthalmopathy. TCRdb re-derived calls from the multiplex PCR reads in MiXCR, one entry per CDR3 protein. The table lists a few hundred thousand distinct CDR3 sequences, about a sixth of them singletons. The sequenced material came from blood. The receptor set was obtained from a woman between 40 and 55 years old with Graves' ophthalmopathy. The CDR3 runs from the conserved cysteine through the conserved F or W. Fields, in order: D gene, V gene, J gene, clone size, CDR3 DNA, CDR3 protein. A D gene is named only where the DNA matches it firmly. Rows may omit the clone size; those that give it use once, few, many or a size class.

>NA|TRBV28|TRBJ2-3|many
TGTGCCAGCAGGCCGGGGTATTGGGCCTCCACAGATACGCAGTATTTT
CASRPGYWASTDTQYF
>TRBD1|TRBV5-1|TRBJ1-3|NA
TGCGCCAGCAGCCCCCTCGGGACAGAAGCTGGAAACACCATATATTTT
CASSPLGTEAGNTIYF
>NA|TRBV3-1|TRBJ2-5|many
TGTGCCAGCATCAACCACGGGAGTGAGACCCAGTACTTC
CASINHGSETQYF
>TRBD2|TRBV27|TRBJ2-1|many
TGTGCCACCCGACTAGCGGGGTACAATGAGCAGTTCTTC
CATRLAGYNEQFF
>TRBD2|TRBV13|TRBJ2-1|NA
TGTGCCAGCAGCTTACGTGGCGGGGGGGCCATCTCCTACAATGAGCAGTTCTTC
CASSLRGGGAISYNEQFF
>TRBD2|TRBV20-1|TRBJ2-7|many
TGCAGTGCTCACCCCATGGAGCGGGAGATCGGTCGCGAGCAGTACTTC
CSAHPMEREIGREQYF
>NA|TRBV9|TRBJ2-1|NA
TGTGCCAGCAGCGTAGAAGGGGTACCGTACAATGAGCAGTTCTTC
CASSVEGVPYNEQFF
>TRBD2|TRBV7-3|TRBJ2-6|NA
TGTGCCAGCAGCCCATTTAGCGGGGCCGACGTGGGGGGGGCCAACGTCCTGACTTTC
CASSPFSGADVGGANVLTF
>TRBD2|TRBV2|TRBJ2-4|few
TGTGCCAGTCGGGGGGGCAGCAAAAACATTCAGTACTTC
CASRGGSKNIQYF
>NA|TRBV9|TRBJ2-5|many
TGTGCCAGCAGCCCCTATAGCGGTCAAGAGACCCAGTACTTC
CASSPYSGQETQYF
>TRBD2|TRBV7-2|TRBJ2-1|many
TGTGCCAGCAGCTACACTCTAGCGGGACTTGAGCAGTTCTTC
CASSYTLAGLEQFF
>TRBD1|TRBV5-1|TRBJ2-7|few
TGCGCCAGCAGCTGGGGGACAGGGGTTTCCTACGAGCAGTACTTC
CASSWGTGVSYEQYF
>TRBD2|TRBV27|TRBJ2-7|NA
TGTGCCAGCAGTTTTAGCGGGAGAGAGCAGTACTTC
CASSFSGREQYF
>TRBD1|TRBV6-1|TRBJ1-4|NA
TGTGCCAGCAGACCCACCGGGACAGGCAGTGAAAAACTGTTTTTT
CASRPTGTGSEKLFF
>TRBD2|TRBV10-3|TRBJ2-3|many
TGTGCCATCAGTGACCCACTAGCGGGAGGGCCTGATACGCAGTATTTT
CAISDPLAGGPDTQYF
>NA|TRBV27|TRBJ1-6|few
TGTGCCAGCAGATGGGGGGTGGATAATTCACCCCTCCACTTT
CASRWGVDNSPLHF
>TRBD1|TRBV7-9|TRBJ1-5|NA
TGTGCCAGCAGCTTAGGGTCCGGGACAGTGAACAATCAGCCCCAGCATTTT
CASSLGSGTVNNQPQHF